The entry that follows covers one T cell receptor beta chain sequence. The antigen remains undetermined. This record comes from a study of blood T cells in healthy people across ages. Study in general: The capture of about one barcoded beta molecule per two T cells was achieved by template switching. Regarding the study as a whole: Diversity figures based on one million T cells were deemed too low. It was not known whether donors were CMV positive (a possible confounder of expanded clonotype changes). TCR beta diversity per million T cells fell roughly linearly with age.

With a J-beta primer mix and a sample-barcoded 5' primer, a second PCR ran roughly 6 to 11 cycles. TCRdb itself ran the 5' RACE reads through MiXCR, one entry per CDR3 protein. Of about 900,000 distinct CDR3 sequences in the sample, roughly 50% were seen once. Unmatched junction bases numbered 6, after V lost 5 bases and J lost 7 bases. The CDR3 spans 13 residues. The sample was blood. The chain employs TRBV12-3 or TRBV12-4 and TRBJ2-7, with 9 bases matching TRBD1. This sequence originates from a man between 25 and 39 years old in good health. CDR3 loop: CASSRGQGREQYF. The CDR3 DNA is TGTGCCAGCAGTCGGGGACAGGGCAGGGAGCAGTACTTC.